One and the same sample provided the 12 T cell receptor beta chains below, sequenced in a study of CD4 and CD8 cells across lung adenocarcinoma regions. Via MiXCR, TCRdb re-called the PCR reads, giving one row per CDR3 protein. The table records 5,200 or so distinct CDR3 sequences, about 60% of them present only once. The sequenced material came from CD4+ T cells from the center of a lung tumor. The receptors come from a male donor with lung adenocarcinoma. The CD4 and CD8 labels of this study may be unreliable.

The chain carries TRBV6-1 and TRBJ2-3; the D call may be TRBD1 or TRBD2 (6 bases each). Gene TRBJ2-7 matches the end of the DNA better, so the J call may be wrong. The germline gives CDR1 MNHNS, CDR2 SASEGT. This CDR3 region has 14 residues. In DNA, the CDR3 is TGTGCGGGCAGTGGGGGGCGCGGCCCAGATACGCAGTACTTC. Its translation: CAGSGGRGPDTQYF.

To note about this clonotype: The junction departs from the called germline gene at one end, perhaps through a read error. The chain employs TRBV6-1 and TRBJ2-5; the D gene could be TRBD1 or TRBD2 (7 bases each). Germline CDR1 MNHNS, CDR2 SASEGT. The CDR3 length is 17 residues. The CDR3 bases are TGTGCCAGCAGTGAGGTAGGTGGGGGAGGGGGCACAGAGACGCAGTACTTT. The encoded protein is CASSEVGGGGGTETQYF.

The gene calls are TRBV7-6 and TRBJ2-5; 7 positions agree with TRBD2. The CDR3 contains 17 residues. The germline V gene has CDR1 SGHVS and CDR2 FNYEAQ. The ends lost 4 bases at V and 2 bases at J; junction bases unmatched: 13. The CDR3 DNA follows: TGTGCCAGCAGCTCCATCTTTGGAACTAGCGAACAAGAGACCCAGTACTTC. It translates to CASSSIFGTSEQETQYF. The full variable domain, completed using reference TRBV7-6 and TRBJ2-5, is GAGVSQSPRYKVTKRGQDVALRCDPISGHVSLYWYRQALGQGPEFLTYFNYEAQQDKSGLPNDRFSAERPEGSISTLTIQRTEQRDSAMYRCASSSIFGTSEQETQYFGPGTRLLVL.

This chain connects TRBV6-1 to TRBJ2-5; a weak D match, TRBD1 (6 bases). The J call may be wrong; the DNA end is better matched by TRBJ2-7. Germline CDR1 MNHNS, CDR2 SASEGT. The CDR3 totals 12 residues. The CDR3 here is CASGRTATEQYF. As DNA, the CDR3 is TGTGCCAGCGGACGGACAGCAACCGAGCAGTACTTC.

The V gene is TRBV12-3 or TRBV12-4, the J gene TRBJ1-5, with a possible D match to TRBD1 (6 bases). This CDR3 is built from 14 residues. V lost 6 bases, J lost 5 bases, and 14 bases lay in between. The CDR3 coding sequence is TGTGCCAGCAGGGATGGGGGCCTAGATCAGCCCCAGCATTTT. The encoded protein is CASRDGGLDQPQHF.

As DNA, the CDR3 is TGTGCCAGCAGCTTAGTCACGGAGGGCTCCTACGAGCAGTACTTC. Protein sequence: CASSLVTEGSYEQYF. This chain uses TRBV7-8 with TRBJ2-7; D possibly corresponds to TRBD2 (6 bases). Trimming cost V 1 base and J 0 bases, with 10 bases left between them. CDR3 length: 15 amino acids. CDR1 and CDR2 (germline): SGHVS, FQNEAQ.

The chain joins TRBV6-1 to TRBJ2-1; D is perhaps TRBD1 (5 bases). The J call could be wrong; TRBJ2-7 is a better fit for the DNA end. The germline V gene encodes CDR1 MNHNS and CDR2 SASEGT. The CDR3 is made up of 12 amino acids. The CDR3, as DNA: TGTGCCAGCACCAGGGTAGGGTACGAGCAGTACTTC. Translation: CASTRVGYEQYF.

By share, this clonotype ranks as medium-sized. V gene TRBV7-2 combines with J gene TRBJ2-4, with a possible D match to TRBD2 (6 bases). CDR1 and CDR2 from the germline V gene are SGHTA and FQGNSA. The V end lost 5 bases, the J end lost 8 bases, and 19 bases lay between the germline ends. The CDR3 runs to 15 residues. The CDR3 region is CASSLWGRRADIQYF. Here the CDR3 DNA reads TGTGCCAGCAGCCTGTGGGGGAGGAGGGCAGACATTCAGTACTTC.

The sample holds a few counts of this clonotype. This chain uses TRBV11-3 with TRBJ2-1; 9 bases align to TRBD1. The J call is in doubt because the DNA end fits TRBJ2-7 better. The CDR3 loop spans 15 amino acids. Per the germline V gene, CDR1 is SGHNT and CDR2 is YENEEA. DNA for the CDR3: TGTGCCAGCAGCTCCCCAGGGACAGGGTTCTACGAGCAGTACTTC. Protein product: CASSSPGTGFYEQYF.

The chain uses TRBV6-1 and TRBJ2-2; 7 positions match TRBD2. The CDR3 contains 15 residues. The V gene's germline CDR1 is MNHNS and CDR2 SASEGT. The junction had 9 bases not matched to a gene; V was cut back by 6 bases and J by 5 bases. The CDR3 sequence: CASRINVGGTGELFF. In nucleotides, the CDR3 is TGTGCCAGCAGAATCAACGTGGGGGGGACCGGGGAGCTGTTTTTT.

The rearrangement uses TRBV7-2 and TRBJ1-1; D is possibly TRBD1 (5 bases). Germline lookup yields CDR1 SGHTA and CDR2 FQGNSA. The CDR3 has 14 amino acids. V shed 3 bases and J shed 7 bases, with 15 bases lying between them. CDR3 DNA: TGTGCCAGCAGCTTCGCCCCAGGGTTTAGTGAAGCTTTCTTT. It codes for CASSFAPGFSEAFF.

This clonotype qualifies as medium-sized (0.01 to 0.1%). The chain joins TRBV6-1 to TRBJ2-1; the match to TRBD2 covers 12 bases. The CDR3 spans 15 residues. Germline V gives CDR1 MNHNS, CDR2 SASEGT. Trimming took 6 bases from V and 4 from J; bases not matched to a gene: 4. The CDR3 spells CASRVGLAGYNEQFF. The CDR3 nucleotides read TGTGCCAGCAGAGTCGGACTAGCGGGATACAATGAGCAGTTCTTC.